The subject of this entry is one T cell receptor (beta chain). Per germline, CDR1 MNHEY and CDR2 SVGAGI. The ends were cut back, 5 bases at V and 2 bases at J, with 12 bases in the middle. This CDR3 is 14 amino acids long. The data are from a study of cytomegalovirus exposure and HLA in healthy donors. Although they were nominally healthy when sampled, donors likely had unrecorded immune exposures. Primers included in the PCR were 60 Vbeta and 13 Jbeta primers. Libraries were prepared by immunoSEQ multiplex PCR; TCRdb keeps only in-frame clonotypes and omits some of them. The sample shows fewer than 150,000 clones, 77% of them seen only once.

This sequence was found in a woman between 50 and 59 years old in good health and CMV-seronegative. Sequenced: PBMCs. The gene calls are TRBV6-5 and TRBJ2-5, with D uncertain. The DNA for the CDR3 is TGTGCCAGCAGTCGAGAGAACTTTCAAGAGACCCAGTACTTC. It translates to CASSRENFQETQYF.